The 28 T cell receptor beta chains in this list originate from one sample, sequenced in a study of blood T cell repertoires in COVID-19. Measured with immunoSEQ multiplex PCR; TCRdb has only the in-frame clones, and not every one. The data hold nearly 110,000 clones, with roughly 84% observed a single time. Sequencing used peripheral blood. These receptors all come from a human donor in a cohort sampled during active COVID-19.

The chain carries TRBV25-1 and TRBJ1-2; D ambiguous. The CDR3 covers 12 residues. Germline CDR1 reads MGHDK; CDR2 reads SYGVNS. V was trimmed by 5 bases and J by 8 bases, leaving 12 bases between them. In nucleotides, the CDR3 is TGTGCCAGCAGTCCGCCCGTCGGGGGCTACACCTTC. Translated, it gives CASSPPVGGYTF.

The J gene is TRBJ2-3, the V gene TRBV7-2; D is unclear. This CDR3 is 14 amino acids long. Trimming cost V 0 bases and J 2 bases, with 6 bases left between them. Per germline, CDR1 SGHTA and CDR2 FQGNSA. For the CDR3, the DNA is TGTGCCAGCAGCTTAGCCGGAGTCACAGATACGCAGTATTTT. Translation: CASSLAGVTDTQYF. Full variable domain (missing parts from reference TRBV7-2 and TRBJ2-3): GAGVSQSPSNKVTEKGKDVELRCDPISGHTALYWYRQSLGQGLEFLIYFQGNSAPDKSGLPSDRFSAERTGGSVSTLTIQRTQQEDSAVYLCASSLAGVTDTQYFGPGTRLTVL.

The gene calls are TRBV5-4 and TRBJ1-2, with D possibly matching TRBD1 (5 bases). V dropped 1 base and J dropped 8 bases, with 12 bases sitting between them. Germline V gives CDR1 SGHNT, CDR2 YYREEE (reference sequence). The CDR3 length is 13 residues. The chain's CDR3 is CASSLLVGRGYTF. CDR3 bases: TGTGCCAGCAGCTTGCTTGTGGGGCGGGGCTACACCTTC.

The genes are TRBV28 and TRBJ1-3, with a possible D match to TRBD1 (6 bases). The germline V and J ends were trimmed by 6 bases and 0 bases, with 12 bases remaining between them. This CDR3 contains 15 residues. The germline V gene has CDR1 MDHEN and CDR2 SYDVKM. CDR3 in DNA: TGTGCCAGCAGAACTCAGGGGAGCTCTGGAAACACCATATATTTT. Translated, it gives CASRTQGSSGNTIYF.

The J gene is TRBJ1-1, the V gene TRBV6-6, with a tentative D call TRBD1 (5 bases). The CDR3 spans 14 residues. CDR1 MNHNY and CDR2 SVGAGI come from the germline V gene (reference sequence). Trimming took 7 bases from V and 6 from J, leaving 18 bases between them. The DNA for the CDR3 is TGTGCCAGCATCGGGGGGGGGATCGAGGCTGAAGCTTTCTTT. Translation: CASIGGGIEAEAFF.

This chain links TRBV5-1 with TRBJ2-1, with 14 bases matching TRBD2. The CDR3 is made up of 17 amino acids. V dropped 2 bases and J dropped 8; count of bases not matched to a gene: 9. CDR1 is SGHRS and CDR2 is YFSETQ in the germline V gene. CDR3 bases: TGCGCCAGCAGCTTAACCGGGACTAGCGGGAGAGCCGATGAGCAGTTCTTC. Residues: CASSLTGTSGRADEQFF.

The gene calls are TRBV9 and TRBJ2-1; 7 bases map to TRBD1. Looked up from germline, CDR1 is SGDLS and CDR2 is YYNGEE. The ends lost 2 bases at V and 9 bases at J; junction bases unmatched: 5. The CDR3 loop spans 13 amino acids. The CDR3 DNA reads TGTGCCAGCAGCGTGACAGGGTCACCTGAGCAGTTCTTC. It translates to CASSVTGSPEQFF. Supplemented by reference TRBV9 and TRBJ2-1, the full variable domain reads DSGVTQTPKHLITATGQRVTLRCSPRSGDLSVYWYQQSLDQGLQFLIQYYNGEERAKGNILERFSAQQFPDLHSELNLSSLELGDSALYFCASSVTGSPEQFFGPGTRLTVL.

The chain combines TRBV19 with TRBJ2-2, with TRBD1 matching over 12 bases. The CDR3 length is 17 residues. Germline-derived CDR1 and CDR2 are LNHDA and SQIVND (reference sequence). The J segment lost 7 bases and the V segment lost 5 bases, leaving 11 bases of the junction unmatched. The CDR3 sequence is CASSVLTGTGGFGELFF. CDR3 DNA: TGTGCCAGTAGTGTACTTACCGGGACAGGGGGCTTCGGGGAGCTGTTTTTT.

The chain joins TRBV7-2 to TRBJ2-7; unclear D gene. The germline gives CDR1 SGHTA, CDR2 FQGNSA. Trimming removed 7 bases from V and 4 bases from J, with 11 bases in between. There are 12 residues in the CDR3. The CDR3 region is CASNLDGYEQYF. The CDR3 nucleotides read TGTGCCAGCAACCTTGACGGGTACGAGCAGTACTTC.

The gene calls are TRBV28 and TRBJ1-1; no reliable D call. V lost 1 base and J 8 bases, leaving 11 bases between the germline ends. The CDR3 is 13 amino acids. Germline loops: CDR1 MDHEN, CDR2 SYDVKM. The CDR3 is CASSLLAGPEAFF. CDR3 DNA: TGTGCCAGCAGTTTATTGGCAGGCCCCGAAGCTTTCTTT. The full variable domain, completed using reference TRBV28 and TRBJ1-1, is DVKVTQSSRYLVKRTGEKVFLECVQDMDHENMFWYRQDPGLGLRLIYFSYDVKMKEKGDIPEGYSVSREKKERFSLILESASTNQTSMYLCASSLLAGPEAFFGQGTRLTVV.

V gene TRBV30 combines with J gene TRBJ2-1; 7 bases are shared with TRBD1. The germline V gene encodes CDR1 GTSNPN and CDR2 SVGIG (reference sequence). J was trimmed by 7 bases and V by 2 bases; bases with no gene match: 2. CDR3 length: 12 amino acids. The CDR3 loop reads CAWSRQGNEQFF. The CDR3 nucleotides read TGTGCCTGGAGTCGACAGGGAAATGAGCAGTTCTTC.

V and J are TRBV29-1 and TRBJ1-1, with D tentatively TRBD1 (6 bases). With 7 bases removed from V and 1 base from J, the gap between germline ends came to 13 bases. The CDR3 is 13 amino acids. Germline CDR1 SQVTM, CDR2 ANQGSEA. CDR3 bases: TGCAGCGCCGGGGGGACAAGGAACACTGAAGCTTTCTTT. It yields the protein CSAGGTRNTEAFF.

The V call is TRBV19, the J call TRBJ2-1; 9 nucleotides agree with TRBD2. The length of the CDR3 is 14 residues. Germline V gives CDR1 LNHDA, CDR2 SQIVND (reference sequence). The V and J ends lost 5 bases and 8 bases, in that order; junction bases with no gene match: 7. The CDR3: CASSALAGRDEQFF. In DNA, the CDR3 is TGTGCCAGTAGTGCCCTAGCGGGGAGGGATGAGCAGTTCTTC.

V is TRBV6-2 or TRBV6-3 and J is TRBJ1-5; D ambiguous. The CDR3 length is 12 residues. Trimming took 5 bases from V and 6 from J, leaving 8 bases between them. CDR1 is MNHEY and CDR2 is SVGEGT in the germline V gene. The CDR3 is CASSPPGQPQHF. The CDR3 bases are TGTGCCAGCAGTCCCCCAGGTCAGCCCCAGCATTTT.

This rearrangement joins TRBV18 to TRBJ1-1; a possible D gene is TRBD1 (5 bases). Germline CDR1 KGHSH, CDR2 LQKENI. This CDR3 region has 15 residues. V was pared by 4 bases and J by 6 bases, with 18 bases between. The CDR3 region is CASSRDRGVRAEAFF. Written as DNA, the CDR3 is TGTGCCAGCTCACGAGATAGGGGCGTTCGGGCTGAAGCTTTCTTT.

This clone turned up a few times. The V and J genes are TRBV3-1 (or the pseudogene TRBV3-2) and TRBJ2-1, with unresolved D. The V end was cut by 1 base, the J end by 12 bases, with 10 bases between. CDR1 is LGHDT, CDR2 YNNKEL, per germline (reference sequence). The CDR3 runs to 12 residues. The CDR3 DNA follows: TGTGCCAGCAGCCAAGTAGGTCGCGGGCAGTTCTTC. This sequence encodes CASSQVGRGQFF.

The rearrangement links TRBV7-2 to TRBJ2-2; 14 nucleotides match TRBD2. The CDR3 totals 17 residues. Germline V gene sequence: CDR1 SGHTA, CDR2 FQGNSA. J was trimmed by 4 bases and V by 5 bases; bases with no gene match: 6. CDR3 bases: TGTGCCAGCAGCCTGGGACTAGCGGGAGCGGGCACCGGGGAGCTGTTTTTT. This encodes CASSLGLAGAGTGELFF.

This clone was observed a handful of times. V and J are TRBV12-5 and TRBJ2-2; 7 positions agree with TRBD1. CDR3 length equals 15 residues. Germline lookup yields CDR1 LGHNT and CDR2 FRNRAP. J was trimmed by 2 bases and V by 4 bases; bases with no gene match: 4. The CDR3 loop reads CASGWGTVNTGELFF. CDR3 coding DNA: TGTGCTAGTGGTTGGGGGACAGTAAACACCGGGGAGCTGTTTTTT.

Points on this clone: At one of its ends the junction is not consistent with the germline gene, which may arise from a read error. The rearrangement joins TRBV7-9 to TRBJ2-7, with 8 bases lining up with TRBD2. The CDR3 extends over 15 amino acids. Germline lookup yields CDR1 SEHNR and CDR2 FQNEAQ (reference sequence). CDR3 DNA: TGTGCCAGCAGTTTAGAATCAGCGGGAGTTCACGAGCAGTACTTC. Translated: CASSLESAGVHEQYF.

This clone was picked up one time. V gene TRBV19 combines with J gene TRBJ2-2; D perhaps matches TRBD1 (6 bases). Germline CDR1 is LNHDA and CDR2 is SQIVND (reference sequence). The CDR3 loop spans 14 amino acids. The V gene lost 3 bases and the J gene lost 4 bases, with 9 bases spanning the gap. The CDR3 DNA sequence: TGTGCCAGTAGTATGCAGGGGAGCACCGGGGAGCTGTTTTTT. Amino acid sequence: CASSMQGSTGELFF.

The chain employs TRBV4-1 and TRBJ1-4; D is perhaps TRBD1 (6 bases). The CDR3 runs to 16 residues. V lost 0 bases and J lost 5, with 13 bases in between. Germline CDR1 reads MGHRA; CDR2 reads YSYEKL. The CDR3 sequence: CASSQDGGAGNEKLFF. The DNA of the CDR3 is TGCGCCAGCAGCCAAGATGGGGGGGCGGGGAATGAAAAACTGTTTTTT.

The gene calls are TRBV3-1 (or the pseudogene TRBV3-2) and TRBJ2-7; D may be TRBD1 (5 bases). The germline gives CDR1 LGHDT, CDR2 YNNKEL (reference sequence). V was pared by 1 base and J by 6 bases, with 7 bases between. This CDR3 has 12 amino acids. CDR3 nucleotide sequence: TGTGCCAGCAGCCAAGTTAGGGGCGAGCAGTACTTC. This gives the protein CASSQVRGEQYF.

This CDR3 reads CASSDRRQGSCEQYV. CDR3 in DNA: TGTGCCAGCAGTGACAGGAGACAGGGGTCTTGCGAGCAGTACGTC. This chain links TRBV6-4 with TRBJ2-7; TRBD1 aligns across 8 bases. The germline V gene has CDR1 MRHNA and CDR2 SNTAGT. Trimming at V came to 2 bases and at J to 6 bases, leaving 9 bases not matched to a gene. CDR3 size: 15 residues.

This clone was found once. This chain joins TRBV7-2 and TRBJ2-3; 9 nucleotides agree with TRBD1. Germline assignment: CDR1 SGHTA and CDR2 FQGNSA. V trimming: 1 base; J trimming: 1 base; junction bases outside the gene matches: 9. This CDR3 is 18 amino acids long. The CDR3 nucleotides are TGTGCCAGCAGCTTAGGCTGGACAGGGGAAAGGGGCACAGATACGCAGTATTTT. Translating it yields CASSLGWTGERGTDTQYF.

The V and J genes are TRBV25-1 and TRBJ1-6; D might be TRBD1 (6 bases). CDR3 length equals 14 residues. CDR1 is MGHDK and CDR2 is SYGVNS in the germline V gene. Trimming stripped 3 bases from V and 4 bases from J, with 7 bases between. For the CDR3, the DNA is TGTGCCAGCAGTGACACAGGGTATAATTCACCCCTCCACTTT. It specifies CASSDTGYNSPLHF. Combining the CDR3 with reference TRBV25-1 and TRBJ1-6 gives the whole variable domain EADIYQTPRYLVIGTGKKITLECSQTMGHDKMYWYQQDPGMELHLIHYSYGVNSTEKGDLSSESTVSRIRTEHFPLTLESARPSHTSQYLCASSDTGYNSPLHFGNGTRLTVT.

The J gene is TRBJ2-2, the V gene TRBV7-2, with D unclear. In germline, CDR1 is SGHTA, CDR2 FQGNSA. V dropped 3 bases and J dropped 7 bases, with 15 bases sitting between them. The CDR3 is 15 amino acids. CDR3 sequence: CASSFGLLTGGELFF. In DNA, the CDR3 is TGTGCCAGCAGCTTTGGTCTTCTGACGGGCGGGGAGCTGTTTTTT.

This clone has only a few counts. The chain is built from TRBV25-1 and TRBJ1-3, with D possibly TRBD1 on 5 matching bases. The CDR3 spans 15 residues. The germline CDR1 and CDR2 sequences are MGHDK and SYGVNS. V gave up 2 bases and J gave up 4 bases, with 12 bases separating them. The CDR3 loop reads CASSEPAGSGNTIYF. CDR3 nucleotides: TGTGCCAGCAGTGAACCGGCAGGGTCAGGAAACACCATATATTTT.

The V and J genes are TRBV5-1 and TRBJ1-1, with TRBD1 identical over 7 bases. Looked up from germline, CDR1 is SGHRS and CDR2 is YFSETQ. The CDR3 is made up of 14 amino acids. After removal of 5 bases from V and 6 bases from J, the junction contained 10 bases not matched to a gene. The DNA of the CDR3 is TGCGCCAGCAGTCCCACGCCGGGACAGTCTGAAGCTTTCTTT. Its protein is CASSPTPGQSEAFF.